The sample holds many counts of the clone carrying this T cell receptor (beta chain). The sample belongs to a study of T cells in Graves' hyperthyroidism and ophthalmopathy. Study background: Prior to any treatment, at the point of initial diagnosis, peripheral blood was collected.

What was amplified from RNA transcripts were TCR beta CDR3 regions. The HTBI primer set served for first-round RT-PCR of the TCR CDR3. A single record per CDR3 protein comes from TCRdb applying MiXCR to the multiplex PCR reads. The top ten hold 5% to 6% of the sample, which has about 420,000 distinct CDR3 sequences, roughly an eighth seen once. The germline V gene has CDR1 SGHAT and CDR2 FQDESV (reference sequence). With 5 bases removed from V and 5 bases from J, the gap between germline ends came to 16 bases. This CDR3 has 15 residues. The material sequenced was blood. The sequence was obtained from a woman aged 18 to 35 with Graves' hyperthyroidism. The genes are TRBV11-1 and TRBJ2-1, with D possibly TRBD2 on 6 matching bases. The CDR3 DNA reads as TGTGCCAGCAGCCCTGGACGGGGGTCGGACAATGAGCAGTTCTTC. This sequence encodes CASSPGRGSDNEQFF. The whole variable domain, filled in from reference TRBV11-1 and TRBJ2-1, reads EAEVAQSPRYKITEKSQAVAFWCDPISGHATLYWYRQILGQGPELLVQFQDESVVDDSQLPKDRFSAERLKGVDSTLKIQPAELGDSAMYLCASSPGRGSDNEQFFGPGTRLTVL.